This T cell receptor beta chain was obtained from a study of shared clonotypes between healthy human individuals. Study in general: A couple of female and three male donors aged 18 to 49 were enrolled.

CDR3 length equals 18 residues. The germline CDR1 and CDR2 sequences are MGHDK and SYGVNS. V lost 5 bases and J lost 4, with 25 bases in between. Replicate sorted-subset PCRs were loaded with 150 to 250 ng DNA, about 30,000 T cell genomes. Data came from immunoSEQ multiplex PCR; TCRdb stores just in-frame clones and leaves some out. The repertoire holds roughly 2.5 million clones, 85% to 95% seen once, with about 0.13% in the top ten. Investigators divided CD4+ cells into CD45RA+ naive and CD45RA-negative memory subsets. This chain connects TRBV25-1 to TRBJ2-3, with TRBD1 as a possible D gene (6 bases). The TCR sequence derives from a man aged 18 to 29 in good health. Sequencing was performed on naive CD4+ T cells sorted from blood. Subset meaning: CD45RA+ positively selected. The CDR3, as DNA: TGTGCCAGCAGTAACACCCCCGGGACAACCCTAAGGGCAGATACGCAGTATTTT. Protein product: CASSNTPGTTLRADTQYF.